This T cell receptor beta chain derives from a study of blood T cell repertoires in COVID-19 (TCRdb year 2020). General notes on the study: Collaborator samples came from the United States, Italy and Spain and covered acute and convalescent phases of COVID-19. The prospective study material was composed of cDNA or gDNA derived from T cells, B-cell-depleted T cells, or PBMCs. Subjects who had been exposed to COVID-19, were actively infected with it, or had recovered from it provided the deeply sampled blood TCRbeta repertoires that made up the dataset. The repertoires were made available in a free public database intended to serve as a resource for research on the immune response to SARS-CoV-2. The samples were drawn from the first 160 participants of the ongoing ImmuneRACE study and from under 1,500 subjects provided by 6 global collaborators. A de-identified subject ID, COVID-19 status, age in years and sex were almost always included in the sample metadata. Where available, HLA class I and class II types were taken from metadata supplied by the sample provider and were not determined by assay-based typing.

TCRbeta CDR3 regions were amplified from genomic DNA using the immunoSEQ Assay, a bias-controlled multiplex PCR. The published analysis was carried out like this. The number of nucleated cells in each sample was estimated by amplification of reference gene primers within the assay. Sequence reads were collapsed and filtered to measure the absolute abundance of every unique TCRbeta CDR3 rearrangement. For each sample, productive Simpson clonality was calculated as the square root of Simpson's diversity index across productive rearrangements. As stored in TCRdb, this immuneACCESS dataset retains in-frame rearrangements with V and J assigned. A fraction of the clones does not appear; measured against another copy, unresolved V genes explain less than half of the discrepancy, and the remainder lacks a known reason. Clone size and the V and J calls come from that table; the DNA yielded D and trimming. The sample table records tens of thousands of clones; more than 75% of these occur just once. Together, the top ten hold 6% to 8% of the sample.

The study at large found these results: The amount of clinical and demographic metadata varied by source and participant and was provided uncurated.

Collaborating institutions collected whole blood in K2EDTA tubes following their own protocols. For TCRbeta analysis, collaborator samples were shipped as frozen whole blood, as isolated PBMCs, or as DNA extracted from either sample type. The germline V gene sets CDR1 to SNHLY and CDR2 to FYNNEI. V has 6 bases trimmed and J has 2 bases trimmed; junction bases matching no gene number 18. Spanning cysteine to phenylalanine, the CDR3 consists of 18 amino acids. Just CDR3 DNA is preserved here, 54 bases in frame from base 1. In regard to this clone: Its target antigen remains unknown. Per-base qualities were not stored, and no clone one base away is much larger.

Specimen: peripheral blood. This TCR derives from a woman aged 55-69 years with acute or convalescent COVID-19. Recombination linked TRBV2 to TRBJ2-7; a stretch of 8 junction bases matches TRBD1. Read as DNA, the sequence is TGTGCCAGCAGAGGGACAGGAGCCTTGGGGCTATTAACCTACGAGCAGTACTTC. Translated, this gives CASRGTGALGLLTYEQYF.